This TCR beta chain comes out of a study of blood T cell repertoires in COVID-19. Measured with immunoSEQ multiplex PCR; TCRdb has only the in-frame clones, and not every one. The sample records fewer than 600,000 clones, 89% being singletons. For this clone: This CDR3 is also generated by other DNA sequences in the sample.

V lost 6 bases to trimming and J lost 4 bases, with 6 bases between them. This CDR3 contains 12 residues. This TCR was recovered from a man between 18 and 35 years old with COVID-19, enrolled during active disease. Sequences were obtained from peripheral blood. The chain links TRBV12-3 or TRBV12-4 to TRBJ2-2; no clear D gene. The CDR3 region is CASSRGTGELFF. In DNA, the CDR3 is TGTGCCAGCAGCCGAGGCACCGGGGAGCTGTTTTTT.